The 10 T cell receptor beta chains below come from one sample, sequenced in a study of breast tumors, draining lymph nodes, adjacent tissues. TCRdb re-derived calls from the multiplex PCR reads in MiXCR, one entry per CDR3 protein. This table holds under 80,000 distinct CDR3 sequences, roughly 40% found once. Sequences were obtained from breast tumor tissue. Source of these receptors: a female donor with breast cancer. Some clones in this sample may be carry-over from other donors' samples.

V usage is TRBV6-1 and J usage is TRBJ1-1; D uncertain. The V end lost 2 bases, the J end lost 4 bases, and 8 bases lay between the germline ends. Per germline, CDR1 MNHNS and CDR2 SASEGT. The length of the CDR3 is 13 residues. CDR3 bases: TGTGCCAGCAGTGAAAGGGAAGGCACTGAAGCTTTCTTT. This codes for CASSEREGTEAFF.

The V gene is TRBV20-1, the J gene TRBJ2-1; D call uncertain. This CDR3 region has 13 residues. Germline assignment: CDR1 DFQATT and CDR2 SNEGSKA (reference sequence). This chain's CDR3 is CRARRVNYNEQFF. The CDR3 nucleotides read TGCAGAGCAAGGCGCGTCAATTACAATGAGCAGTTCTTC.

Details on this clonotype: Given a much more abundant clone one base away, this may be a read error. The V gene is TRBV2, the J gene TRBJ2-1, with 9 bases that match TRBD1. CDR3 length: 18 amino acids. Germline V gene sequence: CDR1 SNHLY, CDR2 FYNNEI. The CDR3 loop is CASSERGIRGTGRNEHFF. In DNA, the CDR3 is TGTGCCAGCAGTGAAAGGGGGATCAGAGGGACAGGGAGGAATGAGCACTTCTTC.

This clonotype was detected only a few times. V is TRBV12-3 or TRBV12-4 and J is TRBJ2-5, with D unclear. The CDR3 loop spans 12 amino acids. V dropped 6 bases and J dropped 7 bases, with 12 bases sitting between them. The CDR3 DNA is TGTGCCAGCAGCCGCGTCCCGGGGACCCAGTACTTC. This sequence encodes CASSRVPGTQYF.

The sample holds many counts of this clonotype. At one of its ends the junction is not consistent with the germline gene, which may arise from a read error. This chain uses TRBV7-2 with TRBJ1-2; TRBD1 matches 7 bases. Germline loops: CDR1 SGHTA, CDR2 FQGNSA. The CDR3 totals 15 residues. CDR3 DNA: TGTGCCAGCAGCCTCCAGGCAGGGGGTGGTTATGGCTACCCCTTC. This translates into CASSLQAGGGYGYPF.

Many counts were recorded for this clonotype. The CDR3 region has the DNA TGTGCCAGCAGCTTAGGGGGGAATTCACCCCTCCACTTT. Translation gives CASSLGGNSPLHF. The V and J genes are TRBV7-9 and TRBJ1-6; tentative D call: TRBD1 (5 bases). V dropped 1 base and J dropped 7 bases, with 5 bases sitting between them. Germline CDR1 SEHNR, CDR2 FQNEAQ (reference sequence). CDR3 length: 13 residues. The whole variable domain, filled in from reference TRBV7-9 and TRBJ1-6, reads DTGVSQNPRHKITKRGQNVTFRCDPISEHNRLYWYRQTLGQGPEFLTYFQNEAQLEKSRLLSDRFSAERPKGSFSTLEIQRTEQGDSAMYLCASSLGGNSPLHFGNGTRLTVT.

The chain combines TRBV7-9 with TRBJ1-4; the match to TRBD1 covers 9 bases. V lost 6 bases and J lost 6; bases outside the gene matches: 20. Germline V gene sequence: CDR1 SEHNR, CDR2 FQNEAQ (reference sequence). The CDR3 extends over 19 amino acids. The CDR3 nucleotides are TGTGCCAGCAGTCCTGACGGGACAGGGAAGCATCCGCCTCATGAAAAACTGTTTTTT. Protein product: CASSPDGTGKHPPHEKLFF.

This clonotype occurred many times. This rearrangement joins TRBV4-1 to TRBJ1-6, with TRBD1 identical over 7 bases. The V segment lost 4 bases and the J segment 3 bases; nucleotides outside the gene matches: 6. There are 16 residues in the CDR3. Germline loops: CDR1 MGHRA, CDR2 YSYEKL. CDR3: CASSPQTGFYNSPLHF. The CDR3 bases are TGCGCCAGCAGCCCTCAGACAGGGTTCTATAATTCACCCCTCCACTTT.

This sequence joins TRBV29-1 and TRBJ2-2; 9 bases are shared with TRBD1. Per germline, CDR1 SQVTM and CDR2 ANQGSEA. V lost 3 bases to trimming and J lost 7 bases; unmatched junction nucleotides: 15. This CDR3 has 17 amino acids. CDR3 DNA: TGCAGCGTTGAGAAATCAACGTGGGGACAGGGTAGCGGGGAGCTGTTTTTT. As protein: CSVEKSTWGQGSGELFF.

This clonotype occurred many times. J is TRBJ2-5 and V is TRBV20-1; 7 bases are a match to TRBD1. The CDR3 covers 13 residues. CDR1 is DFQATT and CDR2 is SNEGSKA in the germline V gene (reference sequence). Trimming at V came to 3 bases and at J to 5 bases, leaving 6 bases not matched to a gene. CDR3 amino acids: CSARSGGTETQYF. Here the CDR3 DNA reads TGCAGTGCTAGGTCAGGGGGAACGGAGACCCAGTACTTC.